These 20 T cell receptor beta chains came from one sample sequenced in a study of shared clonotypes between healthy human individuals. The naive CD8 population came from CD45RO-negative cells selected for CCR7, without terminally differentiated effector memory CD45RA+ cells. The assay was immunoSEQ multiplex PCR, and TCRdb's table has in-frame clones only and misses some. The data show hundreds of thousands of clones, around 96% seen once. The specimen sequenced was naive CD8+ T cells sorted from blood. The receptors here all came from a young woman in good health.

This clone was seen just once. The chain has TRBV6-1 and TRBJ2-7; no clear D gene. This CDR3 region has 15 residues. Trimming shortened V by 1 base and J by 3 bases, and 13 bases separated the two germline ends. Germline CDR1 reads MNHNS; CDR2 reads SASEGT. CDR3 DNA: TGTGCCAGCAGTGAAGGGGTGACGGCCCACTACGAGCAGTACTTC. The encoded protein is CASSEGVTAHYEQYF.

The rearrangement links TRBV10-2 to TRBJ2-2; the D is unclear. CDR1 and CDR2 (germline): WSHSY, SAAADI. V lost 3 bases to trimming and J lost 4 bases, with 3 bases between them. CDR3 size: 12 residues. CDR3 in amino acids: CASSDFTGELFF. The CDR3 DNA sequence: TGCGCCAGCAGTGACTTCACCGGGGAGCTGTTTTTT.

The chain couples TRBV29-1 to TRBJ2-7; tentatively, D is TRBD2 (5 bases). Trimming took off 2 bases at V and 6 bases at J, with 8 bases between the two ends. CDR3 length: 11 residues. Germline assignment: CDR1 SQVTM and CDR2 ANQGSEA. CDR3 sequence reads: CSVETRGEQYF. The DNA of the CDR3 is TGCAGCGTTGAAACCCGGGGCGAGCAGTACTTC.

The chain recombines TRBV9 with TRBJ2-7, with D possibly TRBD1 on 6 matching bases. The CDR3 has 16 amino acids. V gave up 2 bases and J gave up 5 bases, with 20 bases separating them. Per germline, CDR1 SGDLS and CDR2 YYNGEE. The CDR3 DNA sequence: TGTGCCAGCAGCGTCAGCATAGGGGGACGTGTCAACGAGCAGTACTTC. Translating gives CASSVSIGGRVNEQYF.

The gene calls are TRBV29-1 and TRBJ2-4, with D possibly matching TRBD2 (5 bases). Deletions cut 5 bases from V and 8 bases from J, with 22 bases between. In germline, CDR1 is SQVTM, CDR2 ANQGSEA. The CDR3 totals 15 residues. The CDR3 nucleotides are TGCAGCGTTAACGGGGTAACGAGTTCTGCGGACATTCAGTACTTC. As protein: CSVNGVTSSADIQYF.

This rearrangement joins TRBV27 to TRBJ2-1, with 8 nucleotides matching TRBD2. This CDR3 has 16 residues. V shed 7 bases, J shed 5 bases, and the junction held 13 bases outside the gene matches. Germline loops: CDR1 MNHEY, CDR2 SMNVEV (reference sequence). DNA for the CDR3: TGTGCCAGCACCATTACGGGCGGGGGGAATAACAATGAGCAGTTCTTC. Its protein product is CASTITGGGNNNEQFF.

Note on this clone: Other DNA sequences in this sample translate to the same CDR3. The chain joins TRBV10-2 to TRBJ2-7; D gene ambiguous. The germline gives CDR1 WSHSY, CDR2 SAAADI. The CDR3 runs 11 residues. V shed 2 bases and J shed 2 bases, with 1 base lying between them. In DNA form, the CDR3 reads TGCGCCAGCAGTGAGACCTACGAGCAGTACTTC. It specifies CASSETYEQYF.

The genes are TRBV28 and TRBJ1-3; D call uncertain. The germline V gene has CDR1 MDHEN and CDR2 SYDVKM. This CDR3 spans 17 amino acids. The V end was cut by 1 base, the J end by 2 bases, with 15 bases between. Here the CDR3 reads CASSLYASGQAGNTIYF. In nucleotides, the CDR3 is TGTGCCAGCAGTTTATACGCCTCGGGTCAAGCTGGAAACACCATATATTTT.

The rearrangement links TRBV27 to TRBJ1-6, with 8 positions matching TRBD1. The CDR3 consists of 16 residues. Germline V CDR1 and CDR2: MNHEY, SMNVEV (reference sequence). With V trimmed by 8 bases and J by 2 bases, 8 bases remained unmatched. CDR3 sequence reads: CASSNRGLPYNSPLHF. In DNA, the CDR3 is TGTGCCAGCTCTAACAGGGGGTTGCCCTATAATTCACCCCTCCACTTT.

J is TRBJ2-2 and V is TRBV28, with a tentative D call TRBD1 (5 bases). V lost 6 bases, J lost 5 bases, and 10 bases lay in between. The germline gives CDR1 MDHEN, CDR2 SYDVKM. This CDR3 comprises 13 residues. CDR3 in amino acids: CASRLRGTGELFF. As DNA, the CDR3 is TGTGCCAGCAGATTAAGGGGTACCGGGGAGCTGTTTTTT.

This chain connects TRBV7-9 to TRBJ2-5; 7 bases fit TRBD1. This CDR3 has 14 residues. With V trimmed by 8 bases and J by 2 bases, 8 bases remained unmatched. CDR1 SEHNR and CDR2 FQNEAQ come from the germline V gene (reference sequence). In nucleotides, the CDR3 is TGTGCCAGCGAGAGGGACAGTAGACAAGAGACCCAGTACTTC. This translates into CASERDSRQETQYF.

This sequence joins TRBV4-1 and TRBJ2-1, with TRBD2 matching 13 bases. Germline V CDR1 and CDR2: MGHRA, YSYEKL. The CDR3 extends over 17 amino acids. V shed 5 bases, J shed 0 bases, and the junction held 4 bases outside the gene matches. CDR3 region: CASSRGLAGSSYNEQFF. The CDR3 DNA sequence: TGCGCCAGCAGCAGGGGACTAGCGGGAAGCTCCTACAATGAGCAGTTCTTC.

The chain links TRBV11-2 to TRBJ2-7; D is perhaps TRBD2 (6 bases). V was trimmed by 5 bases and J by 3 bases, leaving 23 bases between them. The CDR3 extends over 17 amino acids. Germline-derived CDR1 and CDR2 are SGHAT and FQNNGV. The CDR3 sequence is CASSRRILGGVLYEQYF. The CDR3 DNA is TGTGCCAGCAGCCGCCGAATTCTTGGCGGGGTCCTCTACGAGCAGTACTTC.

The gene calls are TRBV14 and TRBJ2-7; tentatively, D is TRBD2 (5 bases). Germline CDR1 is SGHDN and CDR2 is FVKESK. V was pared by 5 bases and J by 3 bases, with 14 bases between. The CDR3 loop spans 14 amino acids. The CDR3 bases are TGTGCCAGCAGCTCCCGGAGCGGACGCTACGAGCAGTACTTC. It codes for CASSSRSGRYEQYF.

CDR3 bases: TGCGCCAGCAAAAGGGGCACCGGCCGCGGGTCCTCCTACGAGCAGTACTTC. Its translation: CASKRGTGRGSSYEQYF. The chain carries TRBV5-1 and TRBJ2-7; possibly TRBD1 or TRBD2 for D (5 bases each). V was shortened by 6 bases and J by 0 bases, with 22 bases between the two germline ends. This CDR3 is 17 amino acids long. Germline V gene lookup returns CDR1 SGHRS and CDR2 YFSETQ.

This chain uses TRBV6-5 with TRBJ2-7; 7 bases map to TRBD1. CDR3 length: 13 residues. CDR1 is MNHEY, CDR2 SVGAGI, per germline. V lost 0 bases, J lost 6 bases, and 2 bases stayed unmatched. The DNA of the CDR3 is TGTGCCAGCAGTTACTCTACAGGGGTCGAGCAGTACTTC. Protein product: CASSYSTGVEQYF.

This chain uses TRBV10-1 with TRBJ2-1; 8 bases fit TRBD2. Germline trimming cut 3 bases from V and 2 bases from J; bases unmatched to any gene: 9. This CDR3 comprises 17 residues. In germline, CDR1 is WNHNN, CDR2 SYGVQD (reference sequence). Written as DNA, the CDR3 is TGCGCCAGCAGTGAAGCGGGGGCGACTTTGGCCTACAATGAGCAGTTCTTC. It is translated as CASSEAGATLAYNEQFF.

This chain's CDR3 is CASSPPGEVEQYF. In nucleotides, the CDR3 is TGTGCCAGCAGCCCCCCCGGGGAGGTCGAGCAGTACTTC. The chain joins TRBV13 to TRBJ2-7; tentatively, D is TRBD2 (6 bases). Germline assignment: CDR1 PRHDT and CDR2 FYEKMQ (reference sequence). Trimming cost V 5 bases and J 6 bases, with 14 bases left between them. The CDR3 covers 13 residues.

J is TRBJ2-3 and V is TRBV29-1; 8 bases align to TRBD2. Germline values: CDR1 SQVTM, CDR2 ANQGSEA. V shed 4 bases and J 3 bases; nucleotides not matched to a gene: 12. This CDR3 has 16 amino acids. For the CDR3, the DNA is TGCAGCGTTGGTCCAGCGGGAGTGGCTGTGACAGATACGCAGTATTTT. This encodes CSVGPAGVAVTDTQYF.

This clone was seen only once. The chain employs TRBV9 and TRBJ2-2; 8 nucleotides align to TRBD2. Looked up from germline, CDR1 is SGDLS and CDR2 is YYNGEE. J lost 5 bases, V lost 0 bases, and 3 bases had no gene match. The CDR3 is made up of 15 amino acids. As DNA, the CDR3 is TGTGCCAGCAGCGTAGCGGGAGGGCTTACCGGGGAGCTGTTTTTT. This codes for CASSVAGGLTGELFF.